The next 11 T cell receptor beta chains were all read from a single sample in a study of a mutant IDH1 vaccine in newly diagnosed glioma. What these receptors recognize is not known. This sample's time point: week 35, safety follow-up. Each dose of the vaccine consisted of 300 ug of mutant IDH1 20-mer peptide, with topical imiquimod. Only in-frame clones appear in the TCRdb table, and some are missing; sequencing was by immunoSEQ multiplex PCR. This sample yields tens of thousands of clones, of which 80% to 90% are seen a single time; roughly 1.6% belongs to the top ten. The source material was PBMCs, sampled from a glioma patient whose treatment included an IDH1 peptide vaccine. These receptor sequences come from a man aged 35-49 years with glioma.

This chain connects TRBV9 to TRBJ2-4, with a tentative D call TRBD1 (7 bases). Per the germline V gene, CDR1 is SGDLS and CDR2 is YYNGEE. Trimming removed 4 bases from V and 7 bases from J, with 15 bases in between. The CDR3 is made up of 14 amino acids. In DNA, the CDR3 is TGTGCCAGCAGCCCGAGACTAGGGGGCAACATTCAGTACTTC. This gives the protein CASSPRLGGNIQYF.

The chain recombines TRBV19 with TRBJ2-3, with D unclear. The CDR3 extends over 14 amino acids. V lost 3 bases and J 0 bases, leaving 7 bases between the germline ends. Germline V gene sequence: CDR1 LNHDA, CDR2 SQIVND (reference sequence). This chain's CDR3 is CASSIFPSTDTQYF. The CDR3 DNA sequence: TGTGCCAGTAGTATTTTTCCGAGCACAGATACGCAGTATTTT.

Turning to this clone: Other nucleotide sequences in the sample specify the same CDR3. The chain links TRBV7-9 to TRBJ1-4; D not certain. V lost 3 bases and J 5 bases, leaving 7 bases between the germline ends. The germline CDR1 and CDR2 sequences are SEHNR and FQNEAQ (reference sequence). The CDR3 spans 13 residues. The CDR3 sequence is CASSLDRNEKLFF. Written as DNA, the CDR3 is TGTGCCAGCAGCTTGGACCGAAATGAAAAACTGTTTTTT.

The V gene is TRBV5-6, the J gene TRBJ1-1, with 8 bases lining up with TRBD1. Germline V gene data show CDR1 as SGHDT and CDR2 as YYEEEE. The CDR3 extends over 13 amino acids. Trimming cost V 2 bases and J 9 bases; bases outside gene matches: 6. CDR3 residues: CASSFWTGFKAFF. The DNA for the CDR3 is TGTGCCAGCAGCTTTTGGACAGGGTTCAAAGCTTTCTTT.

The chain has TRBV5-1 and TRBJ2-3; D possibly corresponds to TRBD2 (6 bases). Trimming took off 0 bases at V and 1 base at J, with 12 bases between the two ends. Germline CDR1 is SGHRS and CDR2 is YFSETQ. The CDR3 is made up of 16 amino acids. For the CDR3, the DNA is TGCGCCAGCAGCTTGGAAGGCAGGGAGGGCACAGATACGCAGTATTTT. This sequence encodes CASSLEGREGTDTQYF.

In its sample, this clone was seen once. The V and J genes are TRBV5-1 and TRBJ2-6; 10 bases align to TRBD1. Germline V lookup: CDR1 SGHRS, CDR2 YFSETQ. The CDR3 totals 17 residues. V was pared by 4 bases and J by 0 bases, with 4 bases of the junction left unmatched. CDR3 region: CASSTRQGASGANVLTF. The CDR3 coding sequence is TGCGCCAGCAGCACCCGACAGGGGGCCTCTGGGGCCAACGTCCTGACTTTC. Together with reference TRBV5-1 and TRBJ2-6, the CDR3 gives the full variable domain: KAGVTQTPRYLIKTRGQQVTLSCSPISGHRSVSWYQQTPGQGLQFLFEYFSETQRNKGNFPGRFSGRQFSNSRSEMNVSTLELGDSALYLCASSTRQGASGANVLTFGAGSRLTVL.

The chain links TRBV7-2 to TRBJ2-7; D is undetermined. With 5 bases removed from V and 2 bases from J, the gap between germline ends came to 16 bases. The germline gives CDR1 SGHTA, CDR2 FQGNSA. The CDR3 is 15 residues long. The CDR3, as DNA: TGTGCCAGCAGCCCAAACCCAGGTGGAACCTACGAGCAGTACTTC. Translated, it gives CASSPNPGGTYEQYF.

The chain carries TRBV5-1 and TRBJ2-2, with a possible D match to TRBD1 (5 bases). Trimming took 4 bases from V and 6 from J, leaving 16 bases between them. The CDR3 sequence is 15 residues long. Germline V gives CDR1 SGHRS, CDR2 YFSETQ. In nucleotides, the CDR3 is TGCGCCAGCAGCCTCCCCAGGGCCTCCCCCGGGGAGCTGTTTTTT. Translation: CASSLPRASPGELFF.

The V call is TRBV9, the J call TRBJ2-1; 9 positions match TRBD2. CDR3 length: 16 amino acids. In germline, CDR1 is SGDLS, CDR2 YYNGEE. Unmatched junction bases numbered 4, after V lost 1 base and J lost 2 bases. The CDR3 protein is CASSVQAGGAYNEQFF. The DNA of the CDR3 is TGTGCCAGCAGCGTACAAGCGGGAGGTGCCTACAATGAGCAGTTCTTC. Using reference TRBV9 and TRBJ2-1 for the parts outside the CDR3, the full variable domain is DSGVTQTPKHLITATGQRVTLRCSPRSGDLSVYWYQQSLDQGLQFLIQYYNGEERAKGNILERFSAQQFPDLHSELNLSSLELGDSALYFCASSVQAGGAYNEQFFGPGTRLTVL.

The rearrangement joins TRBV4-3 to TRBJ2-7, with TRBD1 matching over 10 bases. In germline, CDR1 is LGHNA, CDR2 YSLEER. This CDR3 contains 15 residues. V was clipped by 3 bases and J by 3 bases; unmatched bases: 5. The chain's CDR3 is CASSQAGTGDYEQYF. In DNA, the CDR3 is TGCGCCAGCAGCCAGGCCGGGACAGGGGACTACGAGCAGTACTTC.

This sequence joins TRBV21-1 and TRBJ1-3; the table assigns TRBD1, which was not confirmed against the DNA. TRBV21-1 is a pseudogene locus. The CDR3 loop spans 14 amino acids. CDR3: CASSKSRGRNTIYF. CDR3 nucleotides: TGTGCCAGCAGCAAGTCCAGGGGAAGAAACACCATATATTTT.